This T cell receptor (beta chain) stems from a study of shared clonotypes between healthy human individuals. The overall study: CD4 naive and memory got three plates each, CD8 naive two, CD8 memory one.

This clone has only a few counts. Authors' processing steps: Junction-only immunoSEQ data arrived without quality scores, meaning filtering differed. Libraries were prepared by immunoSEQ multiplex PCR; TCRdb keeps only in-frame clonotypes and omits some of them. Clone size and the V and J calls come from that table; the DNA yielded D and trimming. Of about 2,500,000 clones listed, more than 90% are singletons. Donors had no recently reported acute infections or vaccinations and were HIV-negative. From germline, CDR1 is WSHSY and CDR2 SAAADI. This CDR3 is built from 13 residues. The junction had 8 bases not matched to a gene; V was cut back by 6 bases and J by 7 bases.

The chain uses TRBV10-2 and TRBJ1-2; 7 bases line up with TRBD1. What was sequenced was naive CD4+ T cells sorted from blood. The subset here: CD45RA+ positively selected. This sequence was found in a man between 18 and 35 years old in good health. CDR3 DNA sequence: TGCGCCAGCAGCGCAGGGGGTCTTTCTGGCTACACCTTC. Residues: CASSAGGLSGYTF.